Below, 22 T cell receptor beta chains from the same sample are listed, as sequenced in a study of blood T cells in healthy people across ages. A second PCR, run for roughly 7 to 12 cycles, used a sample-barcoded 5' primer plus a J-beta primer mix. Via MiXCR, TCRdb re-called the 5' RACE reads, giving one row per CDR3 protein. Of 800,000 to 1,300,000 distinct CDR3 sequences listed, approximately 25% are singletons. These records were also assigned to another study, of T cells of mothers and their children.

The source material was blood. All receptors come from a girl under 10 years old in good health.

This clonotype was counted between two and nine times. The chain joins TRBV13 to TRBJ1-1; D is undetermined. The V gene's germline CDR1 is PRHDT and CDR2 FYEKMQ (reference sequence). V lost 1 base and J 0 bases, leaving 9 bases between the germline ends. The CDR3 length is 15 residues. CDR3 loop: CASSLEEGMNTEAFF. Here the CDR3 DNA reads TGTGCCAGCAGCTTAGAGGAGGGAATGAACACTGAAGCTTTCTTT.

The chain links TRBV3-1 to TRBJ1-1; D is perhaps TRBD1 (5 bases). The germline V gene has CDR1 LGHDT and CDR2 YNNKEL (reference sequence). CDR3 length equals 12 residues. V lost 3 bases to trimming and J lost 7 bases, with 9 bases between them. DNA for the CDR3: TGTGCCAGCAGCCACCCTAGGGGTGAAGCTTTCTTT. Protein: CASSHPRGEAFF.

The V call is TRBV3-1, the J call TRBJ2-5; D remains unclear. The CDR3 totals 12 residues. Germline CDR1 reads LGHDT; CDR2 reads YNNKEL (reference sequence). Trimming took 4 bases from V and 7 from J, leaving 10 bases between them. The DNA for the CDR3 is TGTGCCAGCAGCCTGGATTTCGGGACCCAGTACTTC. It codes for CASSLDFGTQYF.

The chain combines TRBV4-1 with TRBJ2-4; either TRBD1 or TRBD2 may fit D (5 bases each). The CDR3 length is 18 residues. The germline V gene has CDR1 MGHRA and CDR2 YSYEKL. Trimming left V 3 bases short and J 0 bases short, with 18 bases between. The CDR3 sequence: CASSQKSMGVLAKNIQYF. Here the CDR3 DNA reads TGCGCCAGCAGCCAGAAATCGATGGGGGTGTTAGCCAAAAACATTCAGTACTTC.

The table lists this clonotype with a few counts. The CDR3 bases are TGCGCCAGCAGCTCGCAGACCGGTCGACAAGGGATTGCTGGGGCCAACGTCCTGACTTTC. It codes for CASSSQTGRQGIAGANVLTF. This chain links TRBV5-1 with TRBJ2-6, with unresolved D. Trimming stripped 3 bases from V and 2 bases from J, with 24 bases between. Germline assignment: CDR1 SGHRS and CDR2 YFSETQ. The CDR3 runs 20 residues.

This clonotype was seen a handful of times. The CDR3 nucleotides read TGTGCCAGCAGTCCAGACCGGTCGATTGGAGCGGAGACCCAGTACTTC. Translated: CASSPDRSIGAETQYF. The chain is built from TRBV6-1 and TRBJ2-5; D gene unclear. Trimming left V 5 bases short and J 5 bases short, with 21 bases between. This CDR3 comprises 16 residues. Germline CDR1 reads MNHNS; CDR2 reads SASEGT.

The V gene is TRBV6-6, the J gene TRBJ2-1; weak D call: TRBD2 (5 bases). Germline CDR1 and CDR2: MNHNY and SVGAGI (reference sequence). The CDR3 length is 13 residues. V lost 2 bases, J lost 9 bases, and 11 bases lay in between. CDR3 loop: CASSYEGSPEQFF. For the CDR3, the DNA is TGTGCCAGCAGTTACGAGGGATCCCCTGAGCAGTTCTTC.

As for this clonotype: The junction differs from germline at one of its ends, possibly a read error. The genes are TRBV7-6 and TRBJ2-5; 8 bases are shared with TRBD2. The last part of the DNA fits TRBJ2-7 better; the J call may be wrong. This CDR3 is built from 15 residues. Germline assignment: CDR1 SGHVS and CDR2 FNYEAQ. The CDR3 bases are TGTGCCGGCAGCTTGCAAGCGGGAGCCTCCTACGAGCAGTACTTC. As protein: CAGSLQAGASYEQYF.

This clonotype was seen more than once but under ten times. The V gene is TRBV7-9, the J gene TRBJ2-3; D is undetermined. Per germline, CDR1 SEHNR and CDR2 FQNEAQ (reference sequence). Trimming removed 5 bases from V and 0 bases from J, with 9 bases in between. The CDR3 contains 14 residues. Here the CDR3 DNA reads TGTGCCAGCAGCCGGACCCTTAGCACAGATACGCAGTATTTT. It codes for CASSRTLSTDTQYF.

This chain links TRBV7-9 with TRBJ1-1, with 7 bases fitting TRBD1. This CDR3 comprises 16 residues. Germline CDR1 reads SEHNR; CDR2 reads FQNEAQ (reference sequence). The trim removed 5 bases at V and 6 bases at J, leaving 15 bases unmatched. CDR3 sequence (DNA): TGTGCCAGCAGCCAAGGTGAAGGGACAGTGAATGCTGAAGCTTTCTTT. Its protein product is CASSQGEGTVNAEAFF. Supplemented by reference TRBV7-9 and TRBJ1-1, the full variable domain reads DTGVSQNPRHKITKRGQNVTFRCDPISEHNRLYWYRQTLGQGPEFLTYFQNEAQLEKSRLLSDRFSAERPKGSFSTLEIQRTEQGDSAMYLCASSQGEGTVNAEAFFGQGTRLTVV.

This clonotype has only a few counts. The germline gene is not matched at one end of the junction; a read error may be the cause. The chain combines TRBV9 with TRBJ2-1, with D possibly TRBD2 on 5 matching bases. CDR1 is SGDLS and CDR2 is YYNGEE in the germline V gene. The CDR3 totals 15 residues. The CDR3 DNA sequence: TGTGCCGGCAGCGTAGACGCGGGTGGCTACAATGAGCAGTTCTTC. Its protein product is CAGSVDAGGYNEQFF.

This clonotype was observed a few times. The chain combines TRBV5-6 with TRBJ2-6; 8 nucleotides align to TRBD2. The CDR3 totals 17 residues. The V gene end was trimmed by 5 bases and the J gene end by 0 bases; junction bases not matched to a gene: 7. Germline-derived CDR1 and CDR2 are SGHDT and YYEEEE. DNA for the CDR3: TGTGCCAGCAGTTATCGACTAGCGACCTCTGGGGCCAACGTCCTGACTTTC. Translated, it gives CASSYRLATSGANVLTF. Supplemented by reference TRBV5-6 and TRBJ2-6, the full variable domain reads DAGVTQSPTHLIKTRGQQVTLRCSPKSGHDTVSWYQQALGQGPQFIFQYYEEEERQRGNFPDRFSGHQFPNYSSELNVNALLLGDSALYLCASSYRLATSGANVLTFGAGSRLTVL.

This clonotype was picked up a small number of times. This chain joins TRBV12-3 or TRBV12-4 and TRBJ1-5; D not certain. This CDR3 spans 15 amino acids. Between the trimmed V and J ends, which lost 3 bases and 3 bases, there was a span of 12 bases. In DNA, the CDR3 is TGTGCCAGCAGTTTGGGCGACACCATCAATCAGCCCCAGCATTTT. The encoded protein is CASSLGDTINQPQHF.

This chain uses TRBV5-1 with TRBJ1-6; D not certain. In germline, CDR1 is SGHRS, CDR2 YFSETQ. The CDR3 consists of 16 residues. V was cut by 0 bases and J by 7 bases, with 14 bases left in between. The CDR3: CASSLEGDNRNSPLHF. In nucleotides, the CDR3 is TGCGCCAGCAGCTTGGAAGGTGATAACAGAAATTCACCCCTCCACTTT. The whole variable domain, filled in from reference TRBV5-1 and TRBJ1-6, reads KAGVTQTPRYLIKTRGQQVTLSCSPISGHRSVSWYQQTPGQGLQFLFEYFSETQRNKGNFPGRFSGRQFSNSRSEMNVSTLELGDSALYLCASSLEGDNRNSPLHFGNGTRLTVT.

The J gene is TRBJ2-7, the V gene TRBV3-1, with D tentatively TRBD2 (6 bases). The CDR3 consists of 14 residues. Deletions cut 6 bases from V and 4 bases from J, with 16 bases between. Germline values: CDR1 LGHDT, CDR2 YNNKEL (reference sequence). CDR3 nucleotide sequence: TGTGCCAGCAGTCCCGGGACTGCCTATTACGAGCAGTACTTC. Protein: CASSPGTAYYEQYF.

This clonotype was found a few times. The chain couples TRBV7-9 to TRBJ1-2; D is unclear. Germline CDR1 reads SEHNR; CDR2 reads FQNEAQ (reference sequence). V lost 4 bases, J lost 4 bases, and 13 bases lay in between. This CDR3 has 14 amino acids. The CDR3 reads CASSSERVTYGYTF. The DNA for the CDR3 is TGTGCCAGCAGCTCCGAAAGGGTGACCTATGGCTACACCTTC.

In this sample, this clonotype turned up a few times. V is TRBV6-2 or TRBV6-3 and J is TRBJ1-1, with no clear D. The V end was cut by 7 bases, the J end by 3 bases, with 12 bases between. Germline-derived CDR1 and CDR2 are MNHEY and SVGEGT. The CDR3 is made up of 13 amino acids. The CDR3: CASNGGLHTEAFF. CDR3 coding DNA: TGTGCCAGCAACGGTGGACTCCACACTGAAGCTTTCTTT.

This clonotype has just a few counts. The chain recombines TRBV20-1 with TRBJ2-7; D may be TRBD2 (5 bases). The V end lost 1 base, the J end lost 2 bases, and 9 bases lay between the germline ends. This CDR3 comprises 13 residues. Per the germline V gene, CDR1 is DFQATT and CDR2 is SNEGSKA (reference sequence). The CDR3 here is CSARASSAYEQYF. The CDR3 DNA reads as TGCAGTGCTAGAGCTAGCTCTGCCTACGAGCAGTACTTC.

This clonotype was observed a handful of times. The rearrangement links TRBV12-3 or TRBV12-4 to TRBJ2-3; D is undetermined. The CDR3 runs to 15 residues. Trimming pared 7 bases from V and 2 bases from J, leaving 16 bases between. The CDR3 spells CASILRRSYTDTQYF. CDR3 bases: TGTGCCAGCATCCTGAGGCGGTCATACACAGATACGCAGTATTTT.

This clonotype was seen a handful of times. This chain links TRBV6-2 or TRBV6-3 with TRBJ2-1, with 7 bases identical to TRBD2. The CDR3 spans 16 residues. Unmatched junction bases numbered 11, after V lost 4 bases and J lost 5 bases. The germline CDR1 and CDR2 sequences are MNHEY and SVGEGT. The CDR3 DNA reads as TGTGCCAGCAGTTCCCTAGCGGAGGTCGGAAACAATGAGCAGTTCTTC. Its protein is CASSSLAEVGNNEQFF.

The chain recombines TRBV28 with TRBJ1-5; D is undetermined. With 4 bases removed from V and 4 bases from J, the gap between germline ends came to 14 bases. Per germline, CDR1 MDHEN and CDR2 SYDVKM. CDR3 size: 15 residues. This CDR3 reads CASSSGAGRNQPQHF. CDR3 bases: TGTGCCAGCAGTTCCGGTGCCGGGAGAAATCAGCCCCAGCATTTT.

This clonotype was seen a few times. The chain couples TRBV4-2 to TRBJ2-5; a possible D gene is TRBD1 (7 bases). Germline CDR1 and CDR2: LGHNA and YNFKEQ. V gave up 0 bases and J gave up 5 bases, with 22 bases separating them. This CDR3 has 18 residues. The CDR3 sequence is CASSQDGGGGAIRETQYF. The CDR3, as DNA: TGTGCCAGCAGCCAAGATGGTGGAGGGGGCGCCATCAGGGAGACCCAGTACTTC.